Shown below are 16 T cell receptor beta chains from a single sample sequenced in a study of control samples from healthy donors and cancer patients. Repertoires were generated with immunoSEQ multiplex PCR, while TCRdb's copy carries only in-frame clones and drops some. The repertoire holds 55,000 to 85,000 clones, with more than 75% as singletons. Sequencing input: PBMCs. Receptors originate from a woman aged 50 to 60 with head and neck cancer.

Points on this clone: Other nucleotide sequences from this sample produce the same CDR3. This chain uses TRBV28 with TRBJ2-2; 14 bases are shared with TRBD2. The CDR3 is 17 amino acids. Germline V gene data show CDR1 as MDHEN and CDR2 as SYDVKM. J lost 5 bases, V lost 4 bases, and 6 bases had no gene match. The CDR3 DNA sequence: TGTGCCAGCAGTTGGACTAGCGGGGGGCCAGGGACCGGGGAGCTGTTTTTT. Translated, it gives CASSWTSGGPGTGELFF.

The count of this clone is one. CDR3 in DNA: TGTGCCAGCAGTTTATTGGCGGGACAGGCTCTGAATGAGCAGTTCTTC. Protein: CASSLLAGQALNEQFF. The chain is built from TRBV27 and TRBJ2-1; 8 nucleotides line up with TRBD1. Germline V CDR1 and CDR2: MNHEY, SMNVEV (reference sequence). The CDR3 has 16 amino acids. The V and J ends lost 1 base and 7 bases, in that order; junction bases with no gene match: 9.

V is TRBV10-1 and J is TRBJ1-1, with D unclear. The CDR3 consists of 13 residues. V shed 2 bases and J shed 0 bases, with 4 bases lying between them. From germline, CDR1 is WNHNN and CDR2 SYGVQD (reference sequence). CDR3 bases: TGCGCCAGCAGTGAGACCATGAACACTGAAGCTTTCTTT. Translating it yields CASSETMNTEAFF.

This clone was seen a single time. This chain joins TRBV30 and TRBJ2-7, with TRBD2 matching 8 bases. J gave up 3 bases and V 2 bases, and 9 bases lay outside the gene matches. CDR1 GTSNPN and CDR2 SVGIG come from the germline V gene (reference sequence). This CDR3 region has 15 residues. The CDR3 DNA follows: TGTGCCTGGAGTCCCCGCGGGGGGACGAACTACGAGCAGTACTTC. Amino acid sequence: CAWSPRGGTNYEQYF.

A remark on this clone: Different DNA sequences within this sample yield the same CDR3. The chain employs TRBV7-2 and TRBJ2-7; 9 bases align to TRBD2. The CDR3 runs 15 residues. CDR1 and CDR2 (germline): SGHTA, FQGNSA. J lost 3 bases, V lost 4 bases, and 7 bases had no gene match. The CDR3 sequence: CASSSRAGGLYEQYF. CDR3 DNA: TGTGCCAGCAGCTCTAGAGCGGGGGGCCTCTACGAGCAGTACTTC. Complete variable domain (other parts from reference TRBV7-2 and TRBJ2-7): GAGVSQSPSNKVTEKGKDVELRCDPISGHTALYWYRQSLGQGLEFLIYFQGNSAPDKSGLPSDRFSAERTGGSVSTLTIQRTQQEDSAVYLCASSSRAGGLYEQYFGPGTRLTVT.

CDR3 in amino acids: CASSATGQGELFF. The DNA for the CDR3 is TGTGCCAGCAGCGCGACTGGCCAAGGGGAGCTGTTTTTT. The rearrangement uses TRBV9 and TRBJ2-2; no firm D call. The V and J ends lost 3 bases and 8 bases respectively, with 11 bases between them. CDR1 is SGDLS and CDR2 is YYNGEE in the germline V gene. This CDR3 spans 13 amino acids. The full variable domain, rest sourced from reference TRBV9 and TRBJ2-2, is DSGVTQTPKHLITATGQRVTLRCSPRSGDLSVYWYQQSLDQGLQFLIQYYNGEERAKGNILERFSAQQFPDLHSELNLSSLELGDSALYFCASSATGQGELFFGEGSRLTVL.

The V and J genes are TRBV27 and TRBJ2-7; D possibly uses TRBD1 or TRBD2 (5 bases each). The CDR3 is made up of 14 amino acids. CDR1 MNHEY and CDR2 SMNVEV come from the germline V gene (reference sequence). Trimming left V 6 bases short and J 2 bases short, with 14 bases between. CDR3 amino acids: CASSRVGDPYEQYF. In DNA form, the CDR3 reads TGTGCCAGCAGCAGGGTCGGGGACCCCTACGAGCAGTACTTC.

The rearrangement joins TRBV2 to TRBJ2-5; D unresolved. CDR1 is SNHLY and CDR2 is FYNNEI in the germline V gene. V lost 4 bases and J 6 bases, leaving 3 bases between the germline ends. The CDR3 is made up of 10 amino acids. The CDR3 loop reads CASSGQTQYF. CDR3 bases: TGTGCCAGCAGTGGTCAGACCCAGTACTTC.

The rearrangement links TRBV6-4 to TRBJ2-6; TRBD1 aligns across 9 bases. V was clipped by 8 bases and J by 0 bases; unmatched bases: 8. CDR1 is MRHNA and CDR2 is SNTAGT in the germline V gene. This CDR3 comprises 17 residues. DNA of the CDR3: TGTGCCAGCCCTGACAGGGGGTCGGTCTCTGGGGCCAACGTCCTGACTTTC. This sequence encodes CASPDRGSVSGANVLTF.

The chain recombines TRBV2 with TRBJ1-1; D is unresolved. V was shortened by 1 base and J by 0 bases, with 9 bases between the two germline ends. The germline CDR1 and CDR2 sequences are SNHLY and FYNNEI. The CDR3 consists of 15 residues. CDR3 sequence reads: CASSEVVNMNTEAFF. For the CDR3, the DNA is TGTGCCAGCAGTGAAGTTGTGAATATGAACACTGAAGCTTTCTTT.

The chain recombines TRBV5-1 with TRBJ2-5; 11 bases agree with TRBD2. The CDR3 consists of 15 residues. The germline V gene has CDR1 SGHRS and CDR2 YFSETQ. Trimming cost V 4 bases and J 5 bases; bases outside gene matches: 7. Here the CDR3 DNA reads TGCGCCAGCAGCGGTAGCGGGGGGGCCGGGGAGACCCAGTACTTC. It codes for CASSGSGGAGETQYF.

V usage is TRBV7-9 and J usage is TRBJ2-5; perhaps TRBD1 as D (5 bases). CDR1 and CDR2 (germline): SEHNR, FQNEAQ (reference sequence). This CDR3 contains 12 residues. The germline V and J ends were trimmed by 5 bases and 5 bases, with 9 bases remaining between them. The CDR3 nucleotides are TGTGCCAGCAGCCCACAGGCGGAGACCCAGTACTTC. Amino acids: CASSPQAETQYF.

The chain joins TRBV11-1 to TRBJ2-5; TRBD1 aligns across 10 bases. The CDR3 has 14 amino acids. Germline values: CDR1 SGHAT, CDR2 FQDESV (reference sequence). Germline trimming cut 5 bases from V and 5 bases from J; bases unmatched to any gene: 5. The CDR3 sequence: CASSQDRGRETQYF. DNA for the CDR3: TGTGCCAGCAGCCAGGACAGGGGGAGGGAGACCCAGTACTTC. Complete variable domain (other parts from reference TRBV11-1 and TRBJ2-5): EAEVAQSPRYKITEKSQAVAFWCDPISGHATLYWYRQILGQGPELLVQFQDESVVDDSQLPKDRFSAERLKGVDSTLKIQPAELGDSAMYLCASSQDRGRETQYFGPGTRLLVL.

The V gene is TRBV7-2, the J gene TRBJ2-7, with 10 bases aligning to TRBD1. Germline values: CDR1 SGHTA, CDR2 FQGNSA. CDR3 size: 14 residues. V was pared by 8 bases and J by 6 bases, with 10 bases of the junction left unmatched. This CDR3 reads CASAAGTGVREQYF. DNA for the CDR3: TGTGCCAGCGCCGCGGGGACAGGGGTCCGCGAGCAGTACTTC.

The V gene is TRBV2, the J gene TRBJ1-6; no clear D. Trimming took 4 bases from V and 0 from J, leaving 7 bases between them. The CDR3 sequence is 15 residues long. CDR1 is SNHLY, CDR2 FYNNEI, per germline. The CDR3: CASSAPTSYNSPLHF. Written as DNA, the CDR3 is TGTGCCAGCAGTGCCCCAACCTCCTATAATTCACCCCTCCACTTT. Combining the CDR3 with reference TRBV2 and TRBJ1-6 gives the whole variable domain EPEVTQTPSHQVTQMGQEVILRCVPISNHLYFYWYRQILGQKVEFLVSFYNNEISEKSEIFDDQFSVERPDGSNFTLKIRSTKLEDSAMYFCASSAPTSYNSPLHFGNGTRLTVT.

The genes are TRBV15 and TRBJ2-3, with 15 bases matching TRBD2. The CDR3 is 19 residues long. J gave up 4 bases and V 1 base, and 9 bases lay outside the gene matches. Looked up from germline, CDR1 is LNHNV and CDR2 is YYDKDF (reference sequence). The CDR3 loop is CATSRALGGLAGGPDTQYF. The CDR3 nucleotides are TGTGCCACCAGCAGAGCCTTGGGGGGACTAGCGGGGGGCCCAGATACGCAGTATTTT.